The clone carrying this T cell receptor beta chain was detected a few times. The data derive from a study of T-cell reconstitution after alpha-beta-depleted transplantation in children. Unique molecular identifiers were incorporated into the prepared TCRbeta library. TCRdb processed the PCR reads anew with MiXCR; each CDR3 protein has one entry. The data contain about 400,000 distinct CDR3 sequences, about a fifth of them singletons. Germline assignment: CDR1 MDHEN and CDR2 SYDVKM. There are 14 residues in the CDR3. V gave up 6 bases and J gave up 0 bases, with 8 bases separating them. This receptor was identified in a human donor who donated a stem cell graft to a child with acute myeloid leukemia. The chain combines TRBV28 with TRBJ2-2; tentatively, D is TRBD2 (6 bases). The material was PBMCs from the stem cell graft donor, obtained from the stem cell graft. CDR3 residues: CASRPGANTGELFF. The CDR3 region has the DNA TGTGCCAGCAGGCCGGGAGCGAACACCGGGGAGCTGTTTTTT.